The 5 T cell receptor beta chains below all came from one sample that was sequenced in a study of PD-1 blockade in classical Hodgkin lymphoma. Repertoires were generated with immunoSEQ multiplex PCR, while TCRdb's copy carries only in-frame clones and drops some. The table records some 14,000 clones, around 83% of them present only once. Regarding time point: newly diagnosed, previously untreated cHL patient sample. Researchers report purifying CD4+ T cells from thawed PBMCs by magnetic negative selection. Sequencing was done on a sample of CD4+ T cells from blood. Receptor source: a human donor with classical Hodgkin lymphoma.

The table lists this clone with a count of one. This chain joins TRBV7-2 and TRBJ1-4; D call uncertain. The V gene lost 4 bases and the J gene lost 8 bases, with 17 bases spanning the gap. The CDR3 is 15 residues long. Per germline, CDR1 SGHTA and CDR2 FQGNSA. CDR3 coding DNA: TGTGCCAGCAGCTCCCTTCAACGGGGAGGGGAAAAACTGTTTTTT. It is translated as CASSSLQRGGEKLFF.

The genes are TRBV11-3 and TRBJ2-1; 9 bases align to TRBD1. CDR1 and CDR2 (germline): SGHNT, YENEEA. The CDR3 totals 15 residues. V was clipped by 1 base and J by 8 bases; unmatched bases: 6. CDR3 loop: CASSLVGTGRDEQFF. The CDR3, as DNA: TGTGCCAGCAGCTTAGTAGGGACAGGGAGGGATGAGCAGTTCTTC.

The chain recombines TRBV6-5 with TRBJ2-7; possibly TRBD1 for D (6 bases). The CDR3 spans 13 residues. From germline, CDR1 is MNHEY and CDR2 SVGAGI. Trimming took off 2 bases at V and 3 bases at J, with 8 bases between the two ends. This CDR3 is CASSYRQDYEQYF. As DNA, the CDR3 is TGTGCCAGCAGTTACAGACAGGACTACGAGCAGTACTTC.

V usage is TRBV27 and J usage is TRBJ1-5; tentative D call: TRBD1 (6 bases). Trimming shortened V by 1 base and J by 4 bases, and 14 bases separated the two germline ends. Germline values: CDR1 MNHEY, CDR2 SMNVEV (reference sequence). The CDR3 is made up of 16 amino acids. The CDR3 region is CASSLLGGFGNQPQHF. The DNA for the CDR3 is TGTGCCAGCAGTTTATTAGGGGGTTTTGGGAATCAGCCCCAGCATTTT.

The J gene is TRBJ2-4, the V gene TRBV5-4; either TRBD1 or TRBD2 may fit D (7 bases each). Between the trimmed V and J ends, which lost 0 bases and 8 bases, there was a span of 12 bases. Germline loops: CDR1 SGHNT, CDR2 YYREEE (reference sequence). The CDR3 contains 14 residues. The CDR3 coding sequence is TGTGCCAGCAGCTTGGAGGCAGGGGGGGACATTCAGTACTTC. Protein: CASSLEAGGDIQYF.